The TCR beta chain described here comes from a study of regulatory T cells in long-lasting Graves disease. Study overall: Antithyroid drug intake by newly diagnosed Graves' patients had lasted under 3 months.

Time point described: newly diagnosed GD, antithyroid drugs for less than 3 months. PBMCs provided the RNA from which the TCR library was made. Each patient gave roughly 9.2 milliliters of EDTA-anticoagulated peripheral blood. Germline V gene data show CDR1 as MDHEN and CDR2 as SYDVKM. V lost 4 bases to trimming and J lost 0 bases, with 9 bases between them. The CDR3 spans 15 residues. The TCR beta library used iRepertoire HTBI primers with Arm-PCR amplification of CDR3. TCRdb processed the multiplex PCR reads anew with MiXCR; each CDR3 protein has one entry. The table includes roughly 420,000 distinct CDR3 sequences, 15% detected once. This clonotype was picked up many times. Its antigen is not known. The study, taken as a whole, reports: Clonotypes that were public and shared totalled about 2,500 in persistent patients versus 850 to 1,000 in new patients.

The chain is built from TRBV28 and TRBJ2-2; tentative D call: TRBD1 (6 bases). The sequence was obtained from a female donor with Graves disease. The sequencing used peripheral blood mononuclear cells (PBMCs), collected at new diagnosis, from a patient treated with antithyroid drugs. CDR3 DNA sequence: TGTGCCAGCAGTTCGACAGGTTCGAACACCGGGGAGCTGTTTTTT. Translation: CASSSTGSNTGELFF. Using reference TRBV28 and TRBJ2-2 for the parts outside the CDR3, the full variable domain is DVKVTQSSRYLVKRTGEKVFLECVQDMDHENMFWYRQDPGLGLRLIYFSYDVKMKEKGDIPEGYSVSREKKERFSLILESASTNQTSMYLCASSSTGSNTGELFFGEGSRLTVL.